This TCR beta chain emerged from a study of neurological immune-mediated disorders (dated by TCRdb to between 2017 and 2020). Regarding the complete study: Among the approximately 35 multiple sclerosis patients, approximately 31 had relapsing-remitting MS and 3 had secondary progressive MS. Using UMI-based sequencing, the study compared peripheral blood TCR-beta repertoires from patients with HTLV-I-associated myelopathy (HAM/TSP), patients with multiple sclerosis, and healthy controls. Longitudinal samples, technical triplicates and paired sorted CD4+ and CD8+ T-cell subsets, alongside PBMC samples, were included among the 90 to 130 TCR-beta libraries. The cohort comprised 60 to 75 subjects: 14 HAM/TSP patients, around 34 multiple sclerosis patients and approximately 20 healthy controls.

A note on this clonotype: The antigen it recognizes is unknown. No base qualities exist here, and no much larger clone lies one base off it.

For unsorted PBMC libraries, 2 million PBMCs were used after storage in RNAlater at -80 degrees C until RNA extraction. Multiple sclerosis patients were enrolled in a US clinical protocol evaluating disease progression by magnetic resonance imaging. Peripheral blood was subjected to Ficoll-Hypaque density gradient centrifugation to isolate PBMCs, which were then cryopreserved in liquid nitrogen. The investigation overall reported the following: Phylogenetic analysis grouped repertoires from 18 of 34 MS patients into a cluster of related CDR3 sequences, suggesting a possible repertoire-level signature. The MS cluster was not associated with any clinical or MRI features, and the authors stated that larger cohorts are needed. No identical CDR3 amino acid sequences were found to be shared among expanded clones across subjects, suggesting that TCR-beta repertoires were private in all groups. TCR clonal expansion was highest in HAM/TSP patients and lowest in MS patients, with MS patients falling below even healthy controls.

cDNA was synthesized by template-switch 5'RACE using a primer with a 10-nucleotide random unique molecular identifier that tagged each TCR transcript. Each sequencing run produced over 160 million TCR-beta sequences covering 15-18 subjects. Total RNA was extracted with the RNeasy kit. The KAPA Real-time Library Amplification kit was used to amplify TCR-beta VDJ regions with primers targeting the TCR constant region and the 5'RACE anchor. Sample indexes and Illumina adaptors were added in a first PCR, and a second PCR then increased library yield. The roughly 650 bp TCR product was size-selected on a 2% E-gel SizeSelection system after Ampure bead purification. Before pooling, library quality was assessed on a Bioanalyzer, concentration was determined with Qubit, and library quantification was performed with the Kapa Library Quantification kit. Libraries were sequenced paired-end 2 x 150 bp on an Illumina HiSeq 2500. To increase sequence diversity, roughly 24-32% phiX was spiked into each library pool. The paper's data handling went like this. Quality-filtered reads were processed with the UMI-based MiGEC pipeline, and over 90% of raw TCR sequences were removed by the MiGEC pipeline during error correction. VDJ genes were aligned to IMGT germline references, and clonotypes were defined by unique CDR3 amino acid sequence plus V-J genes. Clonal expansion, Shannon diversity and CDR3 relatedness were evaluated with VDJtools (CalcPairwiseDistances, ClusterSamples), while phylogenetic trees were built in CLCbio workbench. Clones with at least 8 unique UMIs were defined as expanded, with this threshold being based on coefficient-of-variation modelling across technical triplicates. TCRdb reanalyzed the raw reads on its own, using fastp at Q25 for trimming and MiXCR for clone calling, and kept in-frame beta chains. For every CDR3 protein sequence, its rows merge into one entry that carries the most common genes and DNA. The V and J calls follow TCRdb's processing rather than the paper's. This sample is represented by approximately 86,000 distinct CDR3 sequences; roughly 2.6% of them were singletons. The biggest ten clones account for around 1.1% of the sample.

There are 14 amino acids in the CDR3, from cysteine to phenylalanine inclusive. Only the CDR3 DNA stays, 42 bases, in frame from base 1. Cut back by 6 bases and 1 base, the V and J ends lie 9 bases apart. The germline V gene sets CDR1 to KGHSH and CDR2 to LQKENI. The source material was PBMCs. This sequence originates from a woman in her 30s with multiple sclerosis. The rearranged segments are TRBV18 and TRBJ2-2, with the D call perhaps TRBD1 or TRBD2, each one matching 5 bases. The nucleotide sequence reads TGTGCCAGCTCCCCGGGGCAGAACACCGGGGAGCTGTTTTTT. Translation gives CASSPGQNTGELFF. The variable domain in full, with residues beyond the CDR3 obtained from the reference TRBV18 and TRBJ2-2 genes, is NAGVMQNPRHLVRRRGQEARLRCSPMKGHSHVYWYRQLPEEGLKFMVYLQKENIIDESGMPKERFSAEFPKEGPSILRIQQVVRGDSAAYFCASSPGQNTGELFFGEGSRLTVL.